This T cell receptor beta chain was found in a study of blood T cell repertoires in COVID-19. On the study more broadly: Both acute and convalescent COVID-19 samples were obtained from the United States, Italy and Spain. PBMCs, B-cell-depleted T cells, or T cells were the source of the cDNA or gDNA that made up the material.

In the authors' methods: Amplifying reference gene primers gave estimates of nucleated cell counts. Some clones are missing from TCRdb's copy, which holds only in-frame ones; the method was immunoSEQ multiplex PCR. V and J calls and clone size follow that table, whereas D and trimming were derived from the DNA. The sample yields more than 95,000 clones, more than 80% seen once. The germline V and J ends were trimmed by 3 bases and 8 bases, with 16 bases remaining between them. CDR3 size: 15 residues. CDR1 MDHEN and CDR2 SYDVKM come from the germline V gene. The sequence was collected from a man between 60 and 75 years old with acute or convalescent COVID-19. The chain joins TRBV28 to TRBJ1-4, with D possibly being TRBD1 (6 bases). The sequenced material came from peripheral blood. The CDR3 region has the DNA TGTGCCAGCAGTTTCCCGACAGGATCGGGCGAAAAACTGTTTTTT. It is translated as CASSFPTGSGEKLFF.